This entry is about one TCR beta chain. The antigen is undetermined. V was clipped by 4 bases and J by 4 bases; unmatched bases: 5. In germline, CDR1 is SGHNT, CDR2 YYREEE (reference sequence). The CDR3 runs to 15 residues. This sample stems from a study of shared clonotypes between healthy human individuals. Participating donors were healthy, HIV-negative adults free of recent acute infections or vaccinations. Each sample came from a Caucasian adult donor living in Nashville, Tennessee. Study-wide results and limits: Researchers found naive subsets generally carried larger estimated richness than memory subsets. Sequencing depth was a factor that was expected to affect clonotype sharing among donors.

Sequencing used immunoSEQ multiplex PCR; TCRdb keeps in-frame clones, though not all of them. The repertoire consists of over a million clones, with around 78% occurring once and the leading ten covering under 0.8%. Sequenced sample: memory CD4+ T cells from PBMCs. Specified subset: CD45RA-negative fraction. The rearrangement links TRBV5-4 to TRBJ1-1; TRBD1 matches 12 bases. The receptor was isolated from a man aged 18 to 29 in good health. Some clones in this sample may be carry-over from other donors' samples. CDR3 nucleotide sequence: TGTGCCAGCAGCCCGGGACAGGGGGCGGGCACTGAAGCTTTCTTT. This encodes CASSPGQGAGTEAFF.